This record concerns one TCR beta chain sequence. This sample stems from a study of preoperative IRX-2 immunotherapy in early breast cancer. CDR1 SQVTM and CDR2 ANQGSEA come from the germline V gene. With V trimmed by 4 bases and J by 6 bases, 6 bases remained unmatched. CDR3 size: 15 residues. The repertoire was sequenced with immunoSEQ multiplex PCR; TCRdb's copy has only in-frame clones and lacks some. The sample lists tens of thousands of clones; roughly 87% were seen once. The treatment denotes: preoperative locoregional IRX-2 cytokine immunotherapy. Samples came from a phase Ib trial of preoperative locoregional IRX-2 cytokine immunotherapy.

The source is a human donor with breast cancer. The V and J genes are TRBV29-1 and TRBJ2-3, with TRBD2 matching 14 bases. The sequenced sample was lymph node tissue, obtained from a patient treated with IRX-2 immunotherapy. The CDR3 DNA reads TGCAGCGTTGCAGGACTAGCGGGGGGTTCGGATACGCAGTATTTT. Translating it yields CSVAGLAGGSDTQYF.